Shown below are 20 T cell receptor beta chains from a single sample sequenced in a study of graft-versus-host responses after intestinal transplantation. Profiling relied on immunoSEQ multiplex PCR, and the TCRdb table lists in-frame clones only, not all of them. The sample shows 99,000 or so clones, 87% of them seen only once. Their antigen targets remain unknown. The source was unstimulated CD4+ T cells sorted from spleen or lymph node cells, collected before intestinal transplant. The receptors stem from a human donor who received an intestinal transplant.

This clone was counted once. The rearrangement joins TRBV5-1 to TRBJ2-5; D could derive from TRBD1 or TRBD2 (5 bases each). The J call may be in error: the DNA end matches TRBJ2-7 better. Germline loops: CDR1 SGHRS, CDR2 YFSETQ. The CDR3 covers 14 residues. CDR3 loop: CASSPRGVTYEQYF. Written as DNA, the CDR3 is TGCGCCAGCAGCCCCCGAGGGGTTACCTACGAGCAGTACTTC.

V is TRBV28 and J is TRBJ1-4; TRBD1 is a possible D gene (6 bases). CDR3 length: 15 residues. CDR1 and CDR2 from the germline V gene are MDHEN and SYDVKM. The V end lost 5 bases, the J end lost 7 bases, and 17 bases lay between the germline ends. The CDR3 here is CASSRSGGRSEKLFF. The CDR3 coding sequence is TGTGCCAGCAGTCGCTCCGGGGGGCGGAGTGAAAAACTGTTTTTT.

This clone was counted only a few times. The chain links TRBV20-1 to TRBJ1-2, with no clear D. Germline CDR1 is DFQATT and CDR2 is SNEGSKA (reference sequence). CDR3 length: 11 amino acids. V shed 5 bases and J shed 4 bases, with 8 bases lying between them. In nucleotides, the CDR3 is TGCAGTGCTGTAGGAGGCTATGGCTACACCTTC. Amino acid sequence: CSAVGGYGYTF.

The rearrangement links TRBV5-1 to TRBJ2-2; D is uncertain. The germline CDR1 and CDR2 sequences are SGHRS and YFSETQ. This CDR3 region has 16 residues. V was trimmed by 2 bases and J by 1 base, leaving 12 bases between them. CDR3 in amino acids: CASSFRVEENTGELFF. For the CDR3, the DNA is TGCGCCAGCAGCTTCCGGGTCGAGGAGAACACCGGGGAGCTGTTTTTT.

This clone occurred a few times. The chain combines TRBV4-1 with TRBJ1-1; no clear D. The germline V gene has CDR1 MGHRA and CDR2 YSYEKL. The CDR3 totals 16 residues. Between the trimmed V and J ends, which lost 0 bases and 0 bases, there was a span of 11 bases. CDR3 in amino acids: CASSQDQRGMNTEAFF. The CDR3 DNA follows: TGCGCCAGCAGCCAAGATCAACGGGGAATGAACACTGAAGCTTTCTTT.

This clone was seen once. The chain couples TRBV30 to TRBJ2-3; D not resolved. Germline lookup yields CDR1 GTSNPN and CDR2 SVGIG (reference sequence). This CDR3 spans 12 amino acids. V gave up 5 bases and J gave up 0 bases, with 6 bases separating them. CDR3 sequence (DNA): TGTGCCTGGGGACCCAGCACAGATACGCAGTATTTT. The encoded protein is CAWGPSTDTQYF.

The genes are TRBV7-9 and TRBJ2-5; D ambiguous. The V end was cut by 7 bases, the J end by 4 bases, with 13 bases between. From germline, CDR1 is SEHNR and CDR2 FQNEAQ (reference sequence). This CDR3 has 13 amino acids. As DNA, the CDR3 is TGTGCCAGCACTACCGGTGTCCCAGAGACCCAGTACTTC. The encoded protein is CASTTGVPETQYF. Supplemented by reference TRBV7-9 and TRBJ2-5, the full variable domain reads DTGVSQNPRHKITKRGQNVTFRCDPISEHNRLYWYRQTLGQGPEFLTYFQNEAQLEKSRLLSDRFSAERPKGSFSTLEIQRTEQGDSAMYLCASTTGVPETQYFGPGTRLLVL.

Comments on this clone: This sample also contains other DNA sequences that code for the same CDR3. This chain joins TRBV6-6 and TRBJ2-3; D not certain. Trimming took off 3 bases at V and 6 bases at J, with 7 bases between the two ends. This CDR3 region has 12 residues. Germline V gene data show CDR1 as MNHNY and CDR2 as SVGAGI (reference sequence). The CDR3 loop is CASSYPGDTQYF. The CDR3 nucleotides read TGTGCCAGCAGTTATCCCGGCGATACGCAGTATTTT.

This clone is classed as medium-sized (0.01 to 0.1%). The rearrangement uses TRBV28 and TRBJ1-6, with unresolved D. V lost 3 bases, J lost 2 bases, and 11 bases lay in between. This CDR3 is 16 amino acids long. Per the germline V gene, CDR1 is MDHEN and CDR2 is SYDVKM. The DNA for the CDR3 is TGTGCCAGCAGTTTCGGGTCAAATCCCTATAATTCACCCCTCCACTTT. Its protein is CASSFGSNPYNSPLHF.

The V call is TRBV9, the J call TRBJ2-1; 12 positions match TRBD2. This CDR3 is built from 16 residues. Germline CDR1 is SGDLS and CDR2 is YYNGEE. V lost 2 bases, J lost 4 bases, and 4 bases stayed unmatched. CDR3 loop: CASSVLAGGRYNEQFF. CDR3 sequence (DNA): TGTGCCAGCAGCGTCCTAGCGGGAGGGCGATACAATGAGCAGTTCTTC. The full variable domain, in which reference TRBV9 and TRBJ2-1 provide the parts outside the CDR3, is DSGVTQTPKHLITATGQRVTLRCSPRSGDLSVYWYQQSLDQGLQFLIQYYNGEERAKGNILERFSAQQFPDLHSELNLSSLELGDSALYFCASSVLAGGRYNEQFFGPGTRLTVL.

This clone was seen only a few times. This chain links TRBV29-1 with TRBJ1-2; D possibly corresponds to TRBD1 (6 bases). The germline CDR1 and CDR2 sequences are SQVTM and ANQGSEA. V dropped 7 bases and J dropped 4 bases, with 13 bases sitting between them. This CDR3 region has 12 residues. The CDR3 sequence: CSAQRQAYGYTF. The CDR3 DNA reads as TGCAGCGCGCAACGACAGGCCTATGGCTACACCTTC.

The CDR3 DNA reads as TGCGCCAGCAGCCAGGTAGCGGGACGACAAGAGACCCAGTACTTC. This gives the protein CASSQVAGRQETQYF. The chain has TRBV4-1 and TRBJ2-5, with 8 nucleotides matching TRBD2. V lost 3 bases to trimming and J lost 2 bases; unmatched junction nucleotides: 5. The CDR3 has 15 residues. Germline V gene lookup returns CDR1 MGHRA and CDR2 YSYEKL.

V and J are TRBV10-1 and TRBJ2-1; a possible D gene is TRBD1 (6 bases). Germline loops: CDR1 WNHNN, CDR2 SYGVQD (reference sequence). CDR3 length equals 16 residues. V shed 6 bases and J shed 1 base, with 16 bases lying between them. CDR3 bases: TGCGCCAGCAGCCAGACAGGATCCTCTTCCTACAATGAGCAGTTCTTC. Its protein is CASSQTGSSSYNEQFF.

V is TRBV2 and J is TRBJ2-3; TRBD2 matches 16 bases. Trimming cost V 7 bases and J 11 bases; bases outside gene matches: 12. The CDR3 has 16 residues. Germline CDR1 is SNHLY and CDR2 is FYNNEI. The CDR3 here is CASTWGLAGGPVRQYF. CDR3 coding DNA: TGTGCCAGCACATGGGGACTAGCGGGGGGGCCGGTACGGCAGTATTTT.

This chain links TRBV7-9 with TRBJ1-1, with TRBD1 matching 8 bases. Trimming cost V 5 bases and J 4 bases; bases outside gene matches: 9. Germline lookup yields CDR1 SEHNR and CDR2 FQNEAQ (reference sequence). The CDR3 contains 15 residues. This CDR3 reads CASSGGTGDFTEAFF. As DNA, the CDR3 is TGTGCCAGCAGCGGGGGGACAGGCGATTTCACTGAAGCTTTCTTT. Full variable domain (outside the CDR3, taken from reference TRBV7-9 and TRBJ1-1): DTGVSQNPRHKITKRGQNVTFRCDPISEHNRLYWYRQTLGQGPEFLTYFQNEAQLEKSRLLSDRFSAERPKGSFSTLEIQRTEQGDSAMYLCASSGGTGDFTEAFFGQGTRLTVV.

The chain recombines TRBV28 with TRBJ2-5, with 10 nucleotides matching TRBD2. Germline trimming cut 2 bases from V and 5 bases from J; bases unmatched to any gene: 11. Per germline, CDR1 MDHEN and CDR2 SYDVKM. CDR3 size: 17 residues. Written as DNA, the CDR3 is TGTGCCAGCAGTTTAAGGCTAGCGGGAGTCCGGGGGGAGACCCAGTACTTC. Its translation: CASSLRLAGVRGETQYF.

V gene TRBV11-2 combines with J gene TRBJ1-2; D unclear. Germline loops: CDR1 SGHAT, CDR2 FQNNGV. V lost 4 bases and J lost 2, with 14 bases in between. There are 15 residues in the CDR3. The CDR3 DNA sequence: TGTGCCAGCAGCTATAGTAAAAGTACCAACTATGGCTACACCTTC. This sequence encodes CASSYSKSTNYGYTF.

The genes are TRBV27 and TRBJ2-7; no reliable D call. V lost 6 bases and J lost 1, with 10 bases in between. The CDR3 sequence is 13 residues long. Per germline, CDR1 MNHEY and CDR2 SMNVEV (reference sequence). CDR3 region: CASSSHTSYEQYF. The CDR3 region has the DNA TGTGCCAGCAGCTCCCATACATCCTACGAGCAGTACTTC.

The rearrangement uses TRBV19 and TRBJ1-4; D call uncertain. V lost 6 bases to trimming and J lost 0 bases, with 11 bases between them. Looked up from germline, CDR1 is LNHDA and CDR2 is SQIVND (reference sequence). The CDR3 consists of 15 residues. In DNA, the CDR3 is TGTGCCAGTAGAGTAAGACGGTCAACTAATGAAAAACTGTTTTTT. Its translation: CASRVRRSTNEKLFF.

V and J are TRBV13 and TRBJ2-3; 9 positions match TRBD2. V shed 5 bases, J shed 3 bases, and the junction held 6 bases outside the gene matches. The CDR3 totals 15 residues. The germline V gene encodes CDR1 PRHDT and CDR2 FYEKMQ (reference sequence). The CDR3 region is CASSPRGGLTDTQYF. The CDR3 bases are TGTGCCAGCAGCCCGCGGGGGGGCCTTACAGATACGCAGTATTTT.